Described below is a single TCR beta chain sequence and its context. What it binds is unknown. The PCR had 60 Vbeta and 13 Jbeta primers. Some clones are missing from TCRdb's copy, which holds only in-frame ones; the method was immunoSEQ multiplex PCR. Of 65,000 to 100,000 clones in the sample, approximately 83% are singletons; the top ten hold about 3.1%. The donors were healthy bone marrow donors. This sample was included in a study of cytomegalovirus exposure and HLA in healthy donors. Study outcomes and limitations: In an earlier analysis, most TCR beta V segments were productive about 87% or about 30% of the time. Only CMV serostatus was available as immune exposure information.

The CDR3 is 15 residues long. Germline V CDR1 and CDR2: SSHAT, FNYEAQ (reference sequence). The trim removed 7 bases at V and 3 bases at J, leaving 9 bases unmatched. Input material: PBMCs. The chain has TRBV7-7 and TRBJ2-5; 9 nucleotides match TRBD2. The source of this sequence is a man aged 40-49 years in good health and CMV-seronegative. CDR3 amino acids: CASTRGTSFEETQYF. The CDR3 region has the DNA TGTGCCAGCACCAGAGGGACTAGCTTTGAAGAGACCCAGTACTTC.